Following are 26 T cell receptor beta chains from one sample sequenced in a study of vaccination effects on CD4 cells after COVID-19. The antigens for these receptors are not known. Before sequencing took place, the ViraFEST assay used viral peptide pools to expand antigen-specific CD4+ T cells. CD4+ T cells were isolated after approximately 10 days of culture. The healthy vaccine recipients, who had no prior SARS-CoV-2 infection, showed negative nucleocapsid antibodies. The repertoire was sequenced with immunoSEQ multiplex PCR; TCRdb's copy has only in-frame clones and lacks some. In the table there are some 69,000 clones, roughly 76% of which are singletons. Sequenced here: CD4+ T cells from PBMCs cultured with HCoV-NL63 spike peptides, sampled before COVID-19 vaccination. These receptors originate from a human donor who received a COVID-19 vaccine.

The chain uses TRBV9 and TRBJ2-3, with D tentatively TRBD1 or TRBD2 (6 bases each). The length of the CDR3 is 15 residues. Deletions cut 3 bases from V and 3 bases from J, with 14 bases between. Germline V gene data show CDR1 as SGDLS and CDR2 as YYNGEE. CDR3 sequence reads: CASSALGGGTDTQYF. CDR3 coding DNA: TGTGCCAGCAGCGCCCTAGGAGGGGGGACAGATACGCAGTATTTT.

This chain uses TRBV5-1 with TRBJ2-7; 9 bases align to TRBD1. This CDR3 has 15 amino acids. V was pared by 4 bases and J by 1 base, with 6 bases of the junction left unmatched. Per germline, CDR1 SGHRS and CDR2 YFSETQ. The CDR3 DNA sequence: TGCGCCAGCAGCGTAACAGGGGGCGCTTCCTACGAGCAGTACGTC. Amino acid sequence: CASSVTGGASYEQYV.

The CDR3 sequence is CASSFTPSPETQYF. Written as DNA, the CDR3 is TGTGCCAGCAGCTTCACCCCCAGCCCAGAGACCCAGTACTTC. The chain uses TRBV7-2 and TRBJ2-5, with D unclear. With 3 bases removed from V and 4 bases from J, the gap between germline ends came to 12 bases. CDR1 is SGHTA, CDR2 FQGNSA, per germline. This CDR3 region has 14 residues.

The genes are TRBV2 and TRBJ2-3; perhaps D is TRBD1 or TRBD2 (6 bases each). V dropped 6 bases and J dropped 3 bases, with 16 bases sitting between them. The germline CDR1 and CDR2 sequences are SNHLY and FYNNEI. The CDR3 is made up of 15 amino acids. CDR3 in amino acids: CASSTQGGGTDTQYF. CDR3 nucleotide sequence: TGTGCCAGCAGCACACAGGGAGGAGGAACAGATACGCAGTATTTT.

The chain links TRBV3-1 (or the pseudogene TRBV3-2) to TRBJ1-1, with D possibly matching TRBD1 (6 bases). CDR1 and CDR2 from the germline V gene are LGHDT and YNNKEL (reference sequence). Trimming took 6 bases from V and 4 from J, leaving 15 bases between them. The CDR3 is made up of 14 amino acids. The CDR3 region has the DNA TGTGCCAGCAGACTTACAGGGTCCCCCACTGAAGCTTTCTTT. Residues: CASRLTGSPTEAFF.

The rearrangement links TRBV5-1 to TRBJ2-2, with 8 bases that match TRBD2. The CDR3 contains 16 residues. Germline V gene sequence: CDR1 SGHRS, CDR2 YFSETQ. V gave up 2 bases and J gave up 0 bases; unmatched junction bases: 3. CDR3 region: CASSFTSGANTGELFF. The CDR3 DNA follows: TGCGCCAGCAGCTTCACTAGCGGAGCGAACACCGGGGAGCTGTTTTTT.

The V gene is TRBV2, the J gene TRBJ1-3; possible D gene TRBD1, 6 bases. Germline V gene data show CDR1 as SNHLY and CDR2 as FYNNEI. This CDR3 region has 14 residues. V shed 3 bases and J shed 2 bases, with 8 bases lying between them. CDR3 region: CASSDGGPGNTIYF. The CDR3 DNA reads TGTGCCAGCAGTGACGGGGGCCCTGGAAACACCATATATTTT.

The V and J genes are TRBV5-1 and TRBJ1-6; TRBD1 might be the D (5 bases). Looked up from germline, CDR1 is SGHRS and CDR2 is YFSETQ. This CDR3 comprises 15 residues. The V gene lost 2 bases and the J gene lost 7 bases, with 13 bases spanning the gap. The chain's CDR3 is CASSFDGDFNSPLHF. In DNA, the CDR3 is TGCGCCAGCAGCTTCGATGGGGACTTCAATTCACCCCTCCACTTT.

This clone appeared a single time. This chain uses TRBV24-1 with TRBJ2-5; 7 bases map to TRBD1. The germline gives CDR1 KGHDR, CDR2 SFDVKD. J was trimmed by 2 bases and V by 6 bases; bases with no gene match: 8. CDR3 length: 15 amino acids. The CDR3 sequence: CATSSPQGEQETQYF. CDR3 DNA: TGTGCCACCAGTTCTCCCCAGGGGGAACAAGAGACCCAGTACTTC.

The V and J genes are TRBV24-1 and TRBJ1-5; D perhaps matches TRBD1 (5 bases). The V gene lost 2 bases and the J gene lost 2 bases, with 18 bases spanning the gap. CDR1 KGHDR and CDR2 SFDVKD come from the germline V gene. The CDR3 is made up of 18 amino acids. The DNA for the CDR3 is TGTGCCACCAGTGATTGTCTTCGGGCAGGGAAGGGCAATCAGCCCCAGCATTTT. Protein sequence: CATSDCLRAGKGNQPQHF.

V is TRBV6-5 and J is TRBJ2-2; 9 positions match TRBD1. Germline trimming cut 6 bases from V and 6 bases from J; bases unmatched to any gene: 5. Germline V gives CDR1 MNHEY, CDR2 SVGAGI. This CDR3 is built from 14 residues. CDR3 protein: CASSRTGVAGELFF. The DNA for the CDR3 is TGTGCCAGCAGCCGGACAGGGGTGGCCGGGGAGCTGTTTTTT.

This chain uses TRBV5-8 with TRBJ1-4, with TRBD1 matching over 7 bases. V shed 6 bases, J shed 8 bases, and the junction held 19 bases outside the gene matches. Per germline, CDR1 SGHTS and CDR2 YDEGEE. CDR3 size: 17 residues. The CDR3 spells CASNQMIYDRVGEKLFF. CDR3 coding DNA: TGTGCCAGCAACCAGATGATATATGACAGGGTGGGCGAAAAACTGTTTTTT.

The chain recombines TRBV7-2 with TRBJ1-5, with D perhaps TRBD1 (5 bases). The CDR3 has 14 residues. Deletions cut 0 bases from V and 6 bases from J, with 9 bases between. Germline CDR1 reads SGHTA; CDR2 reads FQGNSA. The CDR3 DNA sequence: TGTGCCAGCAGCTTAGCGCTAGGGGCTCAGCCCCAGCATTTT. It yields the protein CASSLALGAQPQHF.

This chain joins TRBV7-2 and TRBJ2-1; 8 bases match TRBD2. The length of the CDR3 is 15 residues. Germline V CDR1 and CDR2: SGHTA, FQGNSA. Trimming took 5 bases from V and 7 from J; bases not matched to a gene: 10. The CDR3 is CASSRRGDYQNEQFF. CDR3 in DNA: TGTGCCAGCAGCCGGCGGGGGGACTACCAGAATGAGCAGTTCTTC.

The chain employs TRBV5-1 and TRBJ1-6; D ambiguous. This CDR3 is built from 16 residues. Germline loops: CDR1 SGHRS, CDR2 YFSETQ. V lost 2 bases to trimming and J lost 4 bases, with 13 bases between them. CDR3 DNA: TGCGCCAGCAGCTTTGGCGGGGATCCGTATAATTCACCCCTCCACTTT. Residues: CASSFGGDPYNSPLHF.

The chain recombines TRBV7-9 with TRBJ2-4, with D perhaps given as TRBD1 or TRBD2 (5 bases each). The V gene's germline CDR1 is SEHNR and CDR2 FQNEAQ (reference sequence). V shed 5 bases and J shed 1 base, with 12 bases lying between them. The CDR3 runs 15 residues. The DNA for the CDR3 is TGTGCCAGCAGCGAGACCGGGACCGCCAAAAACATTCAGTACTTC. Protein: CASSETGTAKNIQYF.

This clone came up a few times. V is TRBV5-1 and J is TRBJ2-2; tentative D call: TRBD1 (6 bases). CDR1 and CDR2 (germline): SGHRS, YFSETQ. Trimming shortened V by 1 base and J by 6 bases, and 7 bases separated the two germline ends. The CDR3 is 13 amino acids. CDR3 bases: TGCGCCAGCAGCTTGACAGGGCCCGGGGAGCTGTTTTTT. This codes for CASSLTGPGELFF.

This clone was recorded only once. A read error may produce the germline difference seen at one junction end. The chain uses TRBV10-3 and TRBJ1-2; D may be TRBD1 (5 bases). The V gene's germline CDR1 is ENHRY and CDR2 SYGVKD. The CDR3 sequence is 13 residues long. In DNA form, the CDR3 reads TGTGCCATCAGTGAACAGGTAGAATATGACTACACCTTC. Protein sequence: CAISEQVEYDYTF.

This clone was seen a handful of times. This chain links TRBV11-2 with TRBJ2-5; TRBD1 or TRBD2 may be the D gene (5 bases each). Between the trimmed V and J ends, which lost 5 bases and 1 base, there was a span of 20 bases. Germline-derived CDR1 and CDR2 are SGHAT and FQNNGV. The CDR3 has 17 residues. The CDR3 sequence: CASSPSRQGRSQETQYF. In DNA, the CDR3 is TGTGCCAGCAGCCCTAGCCGGCAGGGAAGGAGCCAAGAGACCCAGTACTTC.

This clone turned up a few times. The chain carries TRBV27 and TRBJ2-3, with a tentative D call TRBD2 (6 bases). This CDR3 comprises 14 residues. The V gene lost 10 bases and the J gene lost 2 bases, with 16 bases spanning the gap. Germline CDR1 and CDR2: MNHEY and SMNVEV (reference sequence). The CDR3 loop reads CATSGTGITDTQYF. CDR3 coding DNA: TGTGCCACCTCCGGGACTGGAATCACAGATACGCAGTATTTT.

This clone was seen only once. V usage is TRBV2 and J usage is TRBJ2-7; D remains unclear. Germline CDR1 and CDR2: SNHLY and FYNNEI. This CDR3 has 8 residues. CDR3 residues: CPVCEQYV. The CDR3 coding sequence is TGTCCTGTCTGTGAGCAGTACGTC.

This chain uses TRBV5-6 with TRBJ2-2; 7 nucleotides line up with TRBD1. In germline, CDR1 is SGHDT, CDR2 YYEEEE. This CDR3 contains 17 residues. V was clipped by 3 bases and J by 5 bases; unmatched bases: 13. DNA for the CDR3: TGTGCCAGCAGCTCTTCTTTCCGACAGGGAACGACCGGGGAGCTGTTTTTT. Translating gives CASSSSFRQGTTGELFF.

The CDR3 sequence is CASSPVPRTGLMSPNYGYTF. The CDR3, as DNA: TGTGCCAGCTCACCAGTACCTCGGACAGGGTTAATGAGCCCTAACTATGGCTACACCTTC. This chain connects TRBV18 to TRBJ1-2; 8 bases map to TRBD1. The length of the CDR3 is 20 residues. Germline CDR1 and CDR2: KGHSH and LQKENI. J was trimmed by 0 bases and V by 2 bases; bases with no gene match: 17.

The gene calls are TRBV10-1 and TRBJ2-5; 12 positions agree with TRBD2. J was trimmed by 2 bases and V by 2 bases; bases with no gene match: 0. CDR1 and CDR2 from the germline V gene are WNHNN and SYGVQD (reference sequence). There are 15 residues in the CDR3. The CDR3 sequence is CASSEGLAGQETQYF. The DNA for the CDR3 is TGCGCCAGCAGTGAGGGACTAGCGGGGCAAGAGACCCAGTACTTC.

The V gene is TRBV24-1, the J gene TRBJ2-5, with D perhaps TRBD1 (6 bases). The ends were cut back, 0 bases at V and 5 bases at J, with 12 bases in the middle. The CDR3 is 15 residues long. Germline CDR1 KGHDR, CDR2 SFDVKD. CDR3 sequence (DNA): TGTGCCACCAGTGATTTGCAGGGGTCAGGTGAGACCCAGTACTTC. It is translated as CATSDLQGSGETQYF.

DNA for the CDR3: TGCGCCAGCAGCCCTGAAGAGACCCAGTACTTC. This encodes CASSPEETQYF. The rearrangement links TRBV5-1 to TRBJ2-5; D not resolved. V was cut by 4 bases and J by 3 bases, with 4 bases left in between. The length of the CDR3 is 11 residues. Germline assignment: CDR1 SGHRS and CDR2 YFSETQ.